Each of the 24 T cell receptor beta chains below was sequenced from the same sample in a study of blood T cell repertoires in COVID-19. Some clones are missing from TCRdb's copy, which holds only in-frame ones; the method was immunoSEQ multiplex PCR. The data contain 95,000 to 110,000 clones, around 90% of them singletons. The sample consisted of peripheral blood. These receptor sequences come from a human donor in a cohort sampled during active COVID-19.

The CDR3 spells CASTLRAGGGYTF. CDR3 nucleotides: TGTGCCAGCACCCTAAGGGCGGGTGGTGGCTACACCTTC. The chain carries TRBV12-3 or TRBV12-4 and TRBJ1-2; D is uncertain. Trimming shortened V by 7 bases and J by 7 bases, and 16 bases separated the two germline ends. This CDR3 is 13 amino acids long.

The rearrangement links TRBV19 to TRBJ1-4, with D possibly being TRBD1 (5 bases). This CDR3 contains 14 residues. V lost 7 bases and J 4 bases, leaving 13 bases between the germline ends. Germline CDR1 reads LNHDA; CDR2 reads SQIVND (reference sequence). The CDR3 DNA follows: TGTGCCAGTAACAGGCGGGGCGGTAATGAAAAACTGTTTTTT. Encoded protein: CASNRRGGNEKLFF. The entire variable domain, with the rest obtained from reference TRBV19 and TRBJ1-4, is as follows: DGGITQSPKYLFRKEGQNVTLSCEQNLNHDAMYWYRQDPGQGLRLIYYSQIVNDFQKGDIAEGYSVSREKKESFPLTVTSAQKNPTAFYLCASNRRGGNEKLFFGSGTQLSVL.

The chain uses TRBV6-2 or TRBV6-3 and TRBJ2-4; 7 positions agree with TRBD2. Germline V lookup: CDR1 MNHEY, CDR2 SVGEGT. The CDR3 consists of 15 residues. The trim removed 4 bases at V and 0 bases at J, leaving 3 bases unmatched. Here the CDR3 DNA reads TGTGCCAGCAGTTGGGACTACCTAGCCAAAAACATTCAGTACTTC. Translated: CASSWDYLAKNIQYF.

The CDR3 coding sequence is TGTGCCAGCAGCGTAGGTACAGGGAACGCCTATGGCTACACCTTC. This sequence encodes CASSVGTGNAYGYTF. This chain joins TRBV9 and TRBJ1-2; TRBD1 is a possible D gene (6 bases). Looked up from germline, CDR1 is SGDLS and CDR2 is YYNGEE. The CDR3 is 15 amino acids. Trimming took off 0 bases at V and 4 bases at J, with 13 bases between the two ends.

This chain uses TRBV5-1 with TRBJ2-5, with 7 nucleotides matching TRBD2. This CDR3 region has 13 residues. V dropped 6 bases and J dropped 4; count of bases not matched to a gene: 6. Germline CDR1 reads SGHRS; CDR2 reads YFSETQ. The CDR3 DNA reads TGCGCCAGCACCCTGGGGGGGTCAGAGACCCAGTACTTC. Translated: CASTLGGSETQYF.

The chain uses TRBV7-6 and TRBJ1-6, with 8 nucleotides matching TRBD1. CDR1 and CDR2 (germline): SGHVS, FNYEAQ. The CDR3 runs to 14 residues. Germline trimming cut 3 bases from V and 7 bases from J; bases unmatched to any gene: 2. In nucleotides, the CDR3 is TGTGCCAGCAGCTTCCGGGACAGGAATTCACCCCTCCACTTT. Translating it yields CASSFRDRNSPLHF.

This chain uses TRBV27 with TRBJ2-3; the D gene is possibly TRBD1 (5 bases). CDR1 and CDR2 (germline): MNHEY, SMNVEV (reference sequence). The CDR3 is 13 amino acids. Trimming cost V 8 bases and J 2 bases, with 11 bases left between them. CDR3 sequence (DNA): TGTGCCAGCGGACACCGTCCCACAGATACGCAGTATTTT. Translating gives CASGHRPTDTQYF.

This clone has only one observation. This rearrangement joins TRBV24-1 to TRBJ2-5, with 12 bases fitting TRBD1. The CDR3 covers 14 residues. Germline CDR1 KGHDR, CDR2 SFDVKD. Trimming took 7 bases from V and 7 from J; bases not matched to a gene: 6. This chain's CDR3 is CATRGQGASGTQYF. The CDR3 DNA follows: TGTGCCACCAGGGGACAGGGGGCCTCGGGGACCCAGTACTTC.

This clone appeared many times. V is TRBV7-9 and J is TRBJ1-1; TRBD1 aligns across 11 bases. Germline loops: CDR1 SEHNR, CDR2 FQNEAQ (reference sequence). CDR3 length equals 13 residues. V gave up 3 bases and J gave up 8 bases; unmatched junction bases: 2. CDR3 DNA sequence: TGTGCCAGCAGCTTTGGACAGGGGGCAGAAGCTTTCTTT. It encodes CASSFGQGAEAFF.

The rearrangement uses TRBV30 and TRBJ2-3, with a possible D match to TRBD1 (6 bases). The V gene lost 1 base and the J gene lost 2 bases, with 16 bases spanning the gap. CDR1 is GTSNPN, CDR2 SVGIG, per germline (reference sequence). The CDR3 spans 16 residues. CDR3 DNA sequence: TGTGCCTGGAGTGGCCCGCAGGGGCCCTACACAGATACGCAGTATTTT. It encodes CAWSGPQGPYTDTQYF.

The CDR3 here is CASSLGTSGQNEQFF. The CDR3 DNA sequence: TGTGCCAGCAGCCTCGGGACTAGCGGACAAAATGAGCAGTTCTTC. The chain is built from TRBV9 and TRBJ2-1, with TRBD2 matching over 11 bases. V lost 4 bases and J lost 7; bases outside the gene matches: 7. This CDR3 region has 15 residues. Germline CDR1 SGDLS, CDR2 YYNGEE.

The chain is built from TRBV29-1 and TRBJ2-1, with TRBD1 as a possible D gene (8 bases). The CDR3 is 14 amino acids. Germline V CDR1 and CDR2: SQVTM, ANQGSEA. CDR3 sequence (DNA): TGCACCCCGGAGCGGGGCTCAGGGGGCGATGAGCAGTTCTTC. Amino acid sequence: CTPERGSGGDEQFF.

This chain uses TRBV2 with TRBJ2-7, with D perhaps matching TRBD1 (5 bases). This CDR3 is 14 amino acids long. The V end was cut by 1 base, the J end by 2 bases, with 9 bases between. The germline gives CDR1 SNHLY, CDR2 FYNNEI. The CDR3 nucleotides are TGTGCCAGCAGTGAAGTAGGGGCCGCCTACGAGCAGTACTTC. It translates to CASSEVGAAYEQYF.

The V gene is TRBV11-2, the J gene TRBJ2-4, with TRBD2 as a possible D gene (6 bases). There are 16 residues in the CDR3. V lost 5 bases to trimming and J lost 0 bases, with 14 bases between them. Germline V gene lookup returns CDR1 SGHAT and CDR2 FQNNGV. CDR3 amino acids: CASSPRTTIAKNIQYF. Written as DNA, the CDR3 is TGTGCCAGCAGCCCGAGGACTACCATAGCCAAAAACATTCAGTACTTC.

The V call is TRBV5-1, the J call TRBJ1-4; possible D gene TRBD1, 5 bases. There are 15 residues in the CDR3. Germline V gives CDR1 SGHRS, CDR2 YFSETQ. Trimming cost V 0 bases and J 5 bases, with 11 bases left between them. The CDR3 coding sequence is TGCGCCAGCAGCTTGGATCAGGGCGACAATGAAAAACTGTTTTTT. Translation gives CASSLDQGDNEKLFF.

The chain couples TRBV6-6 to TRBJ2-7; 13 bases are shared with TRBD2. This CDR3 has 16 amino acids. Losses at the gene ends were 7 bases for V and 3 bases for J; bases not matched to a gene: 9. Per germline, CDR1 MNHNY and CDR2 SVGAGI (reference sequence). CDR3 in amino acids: CASIQARTSGGYEQYF. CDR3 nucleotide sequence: TGTGCCAGCATCCAAGCCCGGACTAGCGGGGGCTACGAGCAGTACTTC.

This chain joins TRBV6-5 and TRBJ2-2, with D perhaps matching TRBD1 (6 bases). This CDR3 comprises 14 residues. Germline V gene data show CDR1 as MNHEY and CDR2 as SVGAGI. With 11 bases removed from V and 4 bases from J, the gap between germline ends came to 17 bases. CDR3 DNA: TGTGCCTCCCTGAGGACAGTATCCACCGGGGAGCTGTTTTTT. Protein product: CASLRTVSTGELFF.

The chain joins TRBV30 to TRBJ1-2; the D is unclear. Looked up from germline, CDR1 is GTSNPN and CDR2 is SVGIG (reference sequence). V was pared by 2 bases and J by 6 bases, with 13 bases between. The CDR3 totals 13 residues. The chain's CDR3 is CAWSYARWDGYTF. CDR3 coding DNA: TGTGCCTGGAGTTATGCCAGGTGGGATGGCTACACCTTC.

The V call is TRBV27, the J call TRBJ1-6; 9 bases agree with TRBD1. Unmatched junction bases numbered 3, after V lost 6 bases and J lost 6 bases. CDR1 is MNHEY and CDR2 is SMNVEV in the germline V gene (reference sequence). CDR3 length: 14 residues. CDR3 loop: CASRQQGANSPLHF. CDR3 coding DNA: TGTGCCAGCAGACAACAGGGGGCTAATTCACCCCTCCACTTT.

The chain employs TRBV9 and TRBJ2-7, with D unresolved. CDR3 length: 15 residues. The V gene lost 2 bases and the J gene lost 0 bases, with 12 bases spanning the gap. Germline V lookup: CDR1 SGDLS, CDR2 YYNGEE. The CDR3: CASSVEPSSSYEQYF. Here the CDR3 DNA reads TGTGCCAGCAGCGTCGAGCCTTCGAGCTCCTACGAGCAGTACTTC.

Here the CDR3 reads CASSVSSGTGGHEQFF. The CDR3 nucleotides read TGTGCCAGCAGCGTTAGTTCCGGGACAGGGGGGCATGAGCAGTTCTTC. This chain joins TRBV9 and TRBJ2-1; 11 bases are shared with TRBD1. Germline V gene lookup returns CDR1 SGDLS and CDR2 YYNGEE. There are 16 residues in the CDR3. Losses at the gene ends were 2 bases for V and 8 bases for J; bases not matched to a gene: 9. Together with reference TRBV9 and TRBJ2-1, the CDR3 gives the full variable domain: DSGVTQTPKHLITATGQRVTLRCSPRSGDLSVYWYQQSLDQGLQFLIQYYNGEERAKGNILERFSAQQFPDLHSELNLSSLELGDSALYFCASSVSSGTGGHEQFFGPGTRLTVL.

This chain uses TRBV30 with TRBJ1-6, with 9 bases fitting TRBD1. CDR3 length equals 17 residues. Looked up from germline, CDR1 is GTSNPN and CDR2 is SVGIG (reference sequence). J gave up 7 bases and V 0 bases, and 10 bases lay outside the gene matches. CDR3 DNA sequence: TGTGCCTGGAGTGTACCCCGGACAGGGGAAGGCAATTCACCCCTCCACTTT. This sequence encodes CAWSVPRTGEGNSPLHF. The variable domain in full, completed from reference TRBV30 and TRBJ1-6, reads SQTIHQWPATLVQPVGSPLSLECTVEGTSNPNLYWYRQAAGRGLQLLFYSVGIGQISSEVPQNLSASRPQDRQFILSSKKLLLSDSGFYLCAWSVPRTGEGNSPLHFGNGTRLTVT.

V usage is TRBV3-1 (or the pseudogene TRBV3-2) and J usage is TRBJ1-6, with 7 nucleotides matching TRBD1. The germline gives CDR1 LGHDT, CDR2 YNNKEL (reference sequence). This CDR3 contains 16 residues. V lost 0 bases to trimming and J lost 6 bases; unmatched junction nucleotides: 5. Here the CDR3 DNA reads TGTGCCAGCAGCCAAGATTACCCAGGGGGTAATTCACCCCTCCACTTT. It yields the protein CASSQDYPGGNSPLHF.

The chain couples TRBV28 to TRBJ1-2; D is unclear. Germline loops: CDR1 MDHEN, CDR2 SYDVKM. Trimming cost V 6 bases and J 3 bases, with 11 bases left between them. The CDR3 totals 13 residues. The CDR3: CASRPSADYGYTF. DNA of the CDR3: TGTGCCAGCAGGCCCTCAGCGGACTATGGCTACACCTTC.